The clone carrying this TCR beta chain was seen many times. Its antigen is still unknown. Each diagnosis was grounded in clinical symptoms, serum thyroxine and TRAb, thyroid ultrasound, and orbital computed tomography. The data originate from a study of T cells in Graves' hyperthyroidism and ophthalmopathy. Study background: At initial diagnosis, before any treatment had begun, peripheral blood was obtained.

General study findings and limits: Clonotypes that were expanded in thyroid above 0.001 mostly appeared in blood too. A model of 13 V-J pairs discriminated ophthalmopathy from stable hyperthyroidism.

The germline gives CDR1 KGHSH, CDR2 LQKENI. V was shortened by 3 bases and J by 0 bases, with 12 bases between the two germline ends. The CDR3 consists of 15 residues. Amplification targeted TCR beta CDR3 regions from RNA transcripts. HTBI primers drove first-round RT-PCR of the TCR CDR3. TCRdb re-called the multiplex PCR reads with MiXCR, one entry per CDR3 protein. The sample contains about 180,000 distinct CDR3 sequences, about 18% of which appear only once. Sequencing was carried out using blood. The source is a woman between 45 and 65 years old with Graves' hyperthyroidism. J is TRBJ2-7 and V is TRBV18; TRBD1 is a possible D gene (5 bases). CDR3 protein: CASSPWQGISYEQYF. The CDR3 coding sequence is TGTGCCAGCTCACCTTGGCAGGGTATCTCCTACGAGCAGTACTTC.